The T cell receptor beta chain described here comes from a study of human T cells and chemical hapten exposure (dated by TCRdb to about 2021). Background for the entire study: For sensitization, 2% DPC in acetone was applied to a 2 cm by 2 cm area of upper inner arm skin. The study tracked peripheral blood TCR repertoire changes in vivo during primary and secondary sensitization to the hapten diphenylcyclopropenone (DPC) in alopecia patients. Libraries were combined into a pool for sequencing, and differences in TCR yield between samples came mainly from small differences in library volumes within the pool. Patient blood was sampled pre-sensitization (week 0) and at 2, 6 and about 24 weeks after DPC sensitization. Around 29 alopecia patients provided blood for TCR sequencing at one to four time points (pre-sensitization, 2, 6 and 24 weeks). Alopecia areata with under or over 50% scalp involvement, alopecia totalis and alopecia universalis were represented in the patient cohort, which was mostly female. Patch testing was performed on the upper back with Finn chambers containing 0.01% DPC, and the patch tests were scored after 6 days according to International Contact Dermatitis Research Group standards. Throughout the study period of around 25 weeks, patients also received therapeutic DPC doses to the scalp every week.

The sample's time point label, decoded: pre-sensitization, week 0. The treatment or condition label of this sample denotes: therapeutic diphenylcyclopropenone sensitization with weekly scalp DPC. Blood at each patch-test visit was drawn before the patch test was applied. Patients were considered eligible if aged 18 to 70, diagnosed with alopecia and deemed suitable for DPC therapy, and patients were excluded if pregnant. Total RNA was extracted from unfractionated whole blood that had been collected in Tempus Blood RNA tubes. In its sample, this clonotype was seen a few times. No antigen is known for it. No qualities accompany the bases; no much larger clone lies one base away. The study at large found these results: Compared with pre-sensitization or healthy control sets, expanded TCRs formed significantly more large CDR3 similarity clusters, which is consistent with antigen-driven responses. The number of TCRs above 1 in 1000 frequency did not change with DPC sensitization; there was no evidence of global repertoire structure alterations. Repeated subsampling changed both the strength of the expansion versus patch-test correlation and the threshold at which that correlation became significant. The number of PT1 expanded TCRs positively correlated with patch test score, significant at thresholds 8, 16 and 32 but not 4. All patients had alopecia, a presumed autoimmune disease, so their immune response might differ from that of healthy individuals.

The CDR3 runs 15 amino acids, cysteine and phenylalanine included. CDR3 DNA is the only sequence kept; it has 45 bases, read in frame from the first base. Trimming removed 2 bases from V and 4 bases from J, leaving 14 bases between the germline ends. CDR1 and CDR2, looked up from the germline V gene (reference sequence), are SEHNR and FQNEAQ. Library creation used RACE. Instrument used: NextSeq 500. During library preparation, unique molecular identifiers were attached to individual cDNA molecules so that TCRs could be counted in a quantitative, reproducible way. For every blood RNA sample, sequencing covered both the TCR alpha and TCR beta chains. The authors processed their data as follows. Samples had a median of 95,638 TCRs, with a range from about 23,224 to 690,600. The Decombinator software suite was used to annotate the V, J and CDR3 of the TCR reads. For the PS versus PT1 abundance plots, all samples were subsampled to the same number of TCRs (28,000). TCRs were defined as expanded if absent before sensitization and observed at least eight times at the 2-week time point. TCRdb passed the public sequencing reads through fastp at Q25 and MiXCR, retaining productive beta sequences. Rows with a matching CDR3 protein are joined into one entry that keeps the most common DNA and genes. The V and J calls here are based on TCRdb, not the publication. This sample is represented by about 87,000 distinct CDR3 sequences; around 10% of them were singletons. 3% to 4.5% of the sample rests with the top ten.

The clonotype originates from a woman aged 35 to 49 with alopecia areata. Some clones in this sample may be carry-over from other donors' samples. Sequencing used whole blood, obtained in connection with sensitization to the hapten diphenylcyclopropenone (DPC). The chain is assembled from TRBV7-9 and TRBJ2-5; TRBD1 is a possible D gene, resting on 6 matching bases. In nucleotides, the sequence is TGTGCCAGCAGCTTAAACCTGGCAGGGGTAGAGACCCAGTACTTC. The encoded protein is CASSLNLAGVETQYF.